These T cell receptor beta chains were read from a single sample in a study of shared clonotypes between healthy human individuals. Using immunoSEQ multiplex PCR, the repertoire was profiled, and TCRdb retains in-frame clones only, with some absent. This table has 530,000 or so clones, approximately 79% appearing once. The sequencing sample was made of PBMCs. The receptors were sampled from a woman aged 40 to 55 in good health. Some clones in this sample may be carry-over from other donors' samples. The conserved cysteine and the conserved F or W are not part of the CDR3 here.

v_call,cdr3_aa
TRBV10-3,AISESMGQGSTEAF
TRBV5-8,ASSFGTSGSYGELF
TRBV5-5,ASSSPDRGHNEQF
TRBV19,ASPTFPDRADQPQH
TRBV7-8,ASSLASGRDWTGELF
TRBV5-4,ASSQDQGGGREAF
TRBV4-1,ASSPTGIGEQY
TRBV30,AWSHNEQY
TRBV20-1,SARDLYDT
TRBV28,ASSLTLSGYEQY
TRBV7-2,ASSLMAGELF
TRBV15,ATSREGELAGGNEQF
TRBV30,AWRGSYNSPLH
TRBV28,ASSSPTENYGYT
TRBV11-2,ASSRRAGFPRYEQY
TRBV30,AWSVAEVNQPQH
TRBV19,ASSMGGLVNTEAF
TRBV15,ATSRDKGFPGNTIY
TRBV7-9,ASSLGGPYNSPLH
TRBV19,ASSMLSGYT
TRBV27,ASRLGQGSTGELF
TRBV19,ASSSWTSGTDTQY
TRBV5-6,ASSRKLGTGGQPQH
TRBV6-1,AGAGWLDTQY
TRBV7-3,ASSFSSGRARNEQF
TRBV7-7,ASSLKQGGTQY
TRBV13,ASSLGRLPRGGQY
TRBV19,ASSPWTSGSHEQY
TRBV7-6,ASSSRGEPPYNEQF
TRBV28,ASKRGDHSYEQY
TRBV28,ASETGGGLF
TRBV7-8,ASSSQPMGLGTGELF
TRBV9,ASSVGNWETQY
TRBV5-1,ASSLGFGPGANVLT
TRBV18,ASSPQSDREYEQY
TRBV6-5,ASRVGQGNYGYT
TRBV7-9,ASSLEGSVAEQF